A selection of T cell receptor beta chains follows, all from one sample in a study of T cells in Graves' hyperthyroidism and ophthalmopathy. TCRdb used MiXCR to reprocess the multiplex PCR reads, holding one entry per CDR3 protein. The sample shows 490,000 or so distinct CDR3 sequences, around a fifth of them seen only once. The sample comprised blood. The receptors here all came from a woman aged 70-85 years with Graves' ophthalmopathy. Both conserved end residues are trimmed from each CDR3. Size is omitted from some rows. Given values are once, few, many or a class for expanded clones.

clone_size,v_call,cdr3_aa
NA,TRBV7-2,ASSVKGEQY
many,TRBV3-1,ASSQVHEQF
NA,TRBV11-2,ASSLDWVAGGQDTQY
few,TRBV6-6,ASSYGAVGYT
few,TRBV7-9,ASSLGGSGFYEQY
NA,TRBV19,ASSKKWTGTNSGNTIY
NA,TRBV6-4,ASSDRTTNTEAF
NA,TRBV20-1,SARSAGGPGVGNEQF
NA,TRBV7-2,ASTEDSNYGYT
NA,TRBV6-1,ASSQTGANEKLF
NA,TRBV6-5,ASSYQDPINSPLH
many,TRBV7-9,ASSRRDTRANTEAF
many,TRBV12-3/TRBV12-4,ASSQGWGYNEQF
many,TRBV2,ASSEVSNTQY
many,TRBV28,ATQMGGGPYEQY
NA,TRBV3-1,ASSQSGTNEKLF
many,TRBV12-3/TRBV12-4,ASSHDISYGYT
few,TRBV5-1,ASSSPGSKNEKLF
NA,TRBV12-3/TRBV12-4,ASSPYLDRDILRAQY
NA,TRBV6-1,ASKQAGQYEQY
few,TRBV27,ASSSTIDYGYT
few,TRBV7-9,ASSPSLSGVETQY
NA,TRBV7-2,ASSGTRASYNEQF
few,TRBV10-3,AISDPGGTEAF
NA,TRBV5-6,ASYGSGTRNTGELF
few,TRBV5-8,ASSLEPGNEQF
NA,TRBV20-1,SAQPLNGDTQY
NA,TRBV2,ASNERGFQETQY
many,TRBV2,ASSEGGAHHTGELF
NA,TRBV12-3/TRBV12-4,AGSLSRKNTEAF
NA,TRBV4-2,ASSQDPGGRYNEQF
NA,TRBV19,ASRTLAGSQETQY
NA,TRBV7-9,ASSRDLDTGELF
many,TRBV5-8,ASSPGGSTFYNEQF
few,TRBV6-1,ASSRRTGAGQPQH
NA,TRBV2,ASSTTPQGSGQF
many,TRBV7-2,ASSLEVSRGETQY
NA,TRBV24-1,ATSEGDSNNEQF
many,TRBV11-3,ASSFDREQF
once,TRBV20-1,SARDSRHLANTGELF
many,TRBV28,ASSMDRKQTVNQPQH
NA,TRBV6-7,ASSYSIKGNSPLH
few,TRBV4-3,ASSQGIGTGYEQY
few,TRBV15,ATSRDRGGRDTGELF
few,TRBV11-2,ASSFFDGELF
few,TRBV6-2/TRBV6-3,ASSDNNEQY
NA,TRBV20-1,SARPTTPGQGGTDTQY